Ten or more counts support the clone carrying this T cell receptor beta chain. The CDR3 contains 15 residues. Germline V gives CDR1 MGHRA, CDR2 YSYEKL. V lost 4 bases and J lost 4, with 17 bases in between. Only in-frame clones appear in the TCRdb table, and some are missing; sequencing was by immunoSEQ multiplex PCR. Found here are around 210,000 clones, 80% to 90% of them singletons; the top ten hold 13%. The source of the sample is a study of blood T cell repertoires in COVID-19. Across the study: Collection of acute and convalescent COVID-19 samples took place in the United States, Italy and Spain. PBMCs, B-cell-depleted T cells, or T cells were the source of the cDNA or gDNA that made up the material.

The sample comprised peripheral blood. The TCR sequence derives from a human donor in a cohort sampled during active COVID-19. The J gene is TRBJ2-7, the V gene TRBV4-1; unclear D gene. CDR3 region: CASSRVTQIGYEQYF. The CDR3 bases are TGCGCCAGCAGCCGAGTCACTCAAATCGGTTACGAGCAGTACTTC.